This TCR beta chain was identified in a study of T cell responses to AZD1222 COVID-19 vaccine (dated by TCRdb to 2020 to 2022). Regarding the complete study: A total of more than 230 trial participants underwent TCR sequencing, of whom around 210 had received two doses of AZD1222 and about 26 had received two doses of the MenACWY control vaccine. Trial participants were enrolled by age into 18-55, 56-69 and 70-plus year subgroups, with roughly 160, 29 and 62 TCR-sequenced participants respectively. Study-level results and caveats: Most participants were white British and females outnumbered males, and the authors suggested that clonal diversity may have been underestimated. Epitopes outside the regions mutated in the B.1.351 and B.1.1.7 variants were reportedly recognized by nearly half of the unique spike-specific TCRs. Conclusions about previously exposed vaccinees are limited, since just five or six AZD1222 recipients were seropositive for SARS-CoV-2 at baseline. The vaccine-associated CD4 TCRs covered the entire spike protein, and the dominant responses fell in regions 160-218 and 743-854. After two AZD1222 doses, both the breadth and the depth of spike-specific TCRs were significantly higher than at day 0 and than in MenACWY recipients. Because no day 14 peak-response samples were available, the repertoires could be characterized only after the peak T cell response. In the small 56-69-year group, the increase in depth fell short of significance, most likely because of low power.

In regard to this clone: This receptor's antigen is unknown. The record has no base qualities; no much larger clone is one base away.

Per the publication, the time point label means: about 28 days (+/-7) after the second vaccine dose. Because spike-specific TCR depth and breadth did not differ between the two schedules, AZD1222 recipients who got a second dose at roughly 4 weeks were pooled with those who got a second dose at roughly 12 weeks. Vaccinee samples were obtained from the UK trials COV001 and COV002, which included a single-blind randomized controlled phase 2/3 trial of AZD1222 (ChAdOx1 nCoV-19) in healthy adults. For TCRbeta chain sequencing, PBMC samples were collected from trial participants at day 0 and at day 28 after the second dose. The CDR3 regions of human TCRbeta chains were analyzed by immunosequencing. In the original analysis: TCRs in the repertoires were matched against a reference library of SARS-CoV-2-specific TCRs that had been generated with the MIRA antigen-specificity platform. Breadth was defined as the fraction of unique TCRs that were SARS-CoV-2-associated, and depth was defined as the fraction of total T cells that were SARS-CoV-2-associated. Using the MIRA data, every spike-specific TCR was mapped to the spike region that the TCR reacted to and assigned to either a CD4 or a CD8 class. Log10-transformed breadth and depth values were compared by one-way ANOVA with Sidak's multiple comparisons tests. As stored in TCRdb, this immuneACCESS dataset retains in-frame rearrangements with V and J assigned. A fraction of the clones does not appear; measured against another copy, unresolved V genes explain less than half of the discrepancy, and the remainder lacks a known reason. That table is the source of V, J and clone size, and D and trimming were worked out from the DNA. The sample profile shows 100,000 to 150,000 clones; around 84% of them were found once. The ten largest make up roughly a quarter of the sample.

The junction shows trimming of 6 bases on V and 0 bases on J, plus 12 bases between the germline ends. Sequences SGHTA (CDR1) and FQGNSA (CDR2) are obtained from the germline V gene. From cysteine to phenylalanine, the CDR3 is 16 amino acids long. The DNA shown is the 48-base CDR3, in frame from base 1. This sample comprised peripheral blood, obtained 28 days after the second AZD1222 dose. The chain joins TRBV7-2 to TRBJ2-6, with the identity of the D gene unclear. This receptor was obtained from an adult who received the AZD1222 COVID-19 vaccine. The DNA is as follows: TGTGCCAGCAGTCTCGACATCAACTCTGGGGCCAACGTCCTGACTTTC. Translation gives CASSLDINSGANVLTF.